A single T cell receptor beta chain is shown here with its context. The CDR3 is made up of 12 amino acids. Trimming pared 5 bases from V and 5 bases from J, leaving 6 bases between. Germline CDR1 and CDR2: SEHNR and FQNEAQ (reference sequence). This specimen comes from a study of CD8 T cells in Susac syndrome. An input of roughly 0.45 to 1 ug of RNA was subjected to reverse transcription using random hexamers. The immunoSEQ assay covered 54 Vbeta and 13 Jbeta segments for CDR3. TCRdb re-called the immunoSEQ multiplex PCR reads with MiXCR, one entry per CDR3 protein. The sample lists around 220,000 distinct CDR3 sequences, approximately 90% occurring once.

V gene TRBV7-9 combines with J gene TRBJ2-2; D remains unclear. This clonotype was sampled from a human donor with multiple sclerosis. The specimen was CD8+ T cells from PBMCs. The chain's CDR3 is CASSERTGELFF. CDR3 nucleotides: TGTGCCAGCAGCGAACGTACCGGGGAGCTGTTTTTT.